A single sample gave rise to the 19 T cell receptor beta chains below, sequenced in a study of OX40 agonist ivuxolimab in advanced cancers. The repertoire was sequenced with immunoSEQ multiplex PCR; TCRdb's copy has only in-frame clones and lacks some. The table records fewer than 90,000 clones, 85% to 90% of them present only once. Sequencing used CD4+ or CD8+ T cells sorted from blood, obtained in a trial of the OX40 agonist ivuxolimab. The source is an adult with an advanced solid tumor such as melanoma, head and neck, liver or kidney cancer.

This chain links TRBV18 with TRBJ2-7, with 8 bases aligning to TRBD2. The V gene end was trimmed by 4 bases and the J gene end by 0 bases; junction bases not matched to a gene: 5. The CDR3 length is 15 residues. Germline V CDR1 and CDR2: KGHSH, LQKENI. The CDR3 bases are TGTGCCAGCTCACTTTTTGGGACTAGCTCCTACGAGCAGTACTTC. Translated, it gives CASSLFGTSSYEQYF.

The V gene is TRBV25-1, the J gene TRBJ1-4; D not certain. The CDR3 is 15 residues long. Germline V gene lookup returns CDR1 MGHDK and CDR2 SYGVNS. Between the trimmed V and J ends, which lost 2 bases and 5 bases, there was a span of 12 bases. The CDR3 reads CASSEPTLGNEKLFF. CDR3 nucleotides: TGTGCCAGCAGTGAACCGACCCTTGGAAATGAAAAACTGTTTTTT. Full variable domain (rest looked up from reference TRBV25-1 and TRBJ1-4): EADIYQTPRYLVIGTGKKITLECSQTMGHDKMYWYQQDPGMELHLIHYSYGVNSTEKGDLSSESTVSRIRTEHFPLTLESARPSHTSQYLCASSEPTLGNEKLFFGSGTQLSVL.

This chain joins TRBV7-3 and TRBJ2-1, with D possibly being TRBD2 (6 bases). Germline V lookup: CDR1 SGHTA, CDR2 FQGTGA. Trimming left V 5 bases short and J 5 bases short, with 13 bases between. There are 14 residues in the CDR3. This CDR3 is CASSPTTRNNEQFF. The CDR3 DNA follows: TGTGCCAGCAGCCCGACGACTAGAAACAATGAGCAGTTCTTC.

CDR3 amino acids: CASRQTRIEKLFF. CDR3 nucleotides: TGTGCCAGCAGGCAAACAAGGATCGAAAAACTGTTTTTT. V and J are TRBV28 and TRBJ1-4; D is unresolved. Germline values: CDR1 MDHEN, CDR2 SYDVKM. Trimming took 6 bases from V and 8 from J, leaving 13 bases between them. The CDR3 covers 13 residues.

This rearrangement joins TRBV28 to TRBJ2-1; D is possibly TRBD2 (6 bases). V was clipped by 6 bases and J by 0 bases, with 18 bases between them. The CDR3 length is 17 residues. From germline, CDR1 is MDHEN and CDR2 SYDVKM. The CDR3 is CASSLIGRGSSYNEQFF. The DNA of the CDR3 is TGTGCCAGCAGCCTCATCGGGAGAGGGAGCTCCTACAATGAGCAGTTCTTC.

Regarding this clone: Other DNA sequences within the sample encode an identical CDR3. The gene calls are TRBV18 and TRBJ2-5; D gene uncertain. This CDR3 comprises 11 residues. CDR1 and CDR2 from the germline V gene are KGHSH and LQKENI. V lost 6 bases, J lost 1 base, and 3 bases lay in between. CDR3 nucleotides: TGTGCCAGCTCGCCCCAAGAGACCCAGTACTTC. Its protein product is CASSPQETQYF.

The V and J genes are TRBV2 and TRBJ2-6; no firm D call. Germline V CDR1 and CDR2: SNHLY, FYNNEI. The V gene lost 7 bases and the J gene lost 2 bases, with 9 bases spanning the gap. The CDR3 sequence is 14 residues long. CDR3 in amino acids: CASMVRPGANVLTF. CDR3 nucleotide sequence: TGTGCCAGCATGGTCCGGCCTGGGGCCAACGTCCTGACTTTC.

This clone was picked up one time. This chain uses TRBV28 with TRBJ1-1; TRBD1 aligns across 7 bases. The length of the CDR3 is 15 residues. V lost 3 bases and J lost 1; bases outside the gene matches: 5. CDR1 MDHEN and CDR2 SYDVKM come from the germline V gene. CDR3 residues: CASSFLDRANTEAFF. The DNA of the CDR3 is TGTGCCAGCAGTTTCTTAGACAGGGCGAACACTGAAGCTTTCTTT.

The chain combines TRBV29-1 with TRBJ1-6, with D uncertain. Trimming cost V 4 bases and J 6 bases, with 7 bases left between them. Germline V CDR1 and CDR2: SQVTM, ANQGSEA. The CDR3 spans 12 residues. CDR3 nucleotide sequence: TGCAGCGTTGGGGAGCTTAATTCACCCCTCCACTTT. It codes for CSVGELNSPLHF.

The chain employs TRBV28 and TRBJ2-4, with 9 nucleotides matching TRBD1. Germline loops: CDR1 MDHEN, CDR2 SYDVKM. The CDR3 length is 14 residues. Germline trimming cut 5 bases from V and 6 bases from J; bases unmatched to any gene: 5. The CDR3 bases are TGTGCCAGCAGTCGGGACAGGGCCTTAAACATTCAGTACTTC. Translation gives CASSRDRALNIQYF.

The table lists this clone with a count of one. This sequence joins TRBV7-9 and TRBJ1-4; D is possibly TRBD1 (5 bases). This CDR3 is 14 amino acids long. Germline CDR1 reads SEHNR; CDR2 reads FQNEAQ (reference sequence). Trimming cost V 8 bases and J 7 bases, with 17 bases left between them. The CDR3 region is CASASSRRGEKLFF. In DNA form, the CDR3 reads TGTGCCAGCGCCTCCTCGCGGAGGGGTGAAAAACTGTTTTTT.

V usage is TRBV29-1 and J usage is TRBJ1-3, with D maybe TRBD1 (6 bases). Germline CDR1 and CDR2: SQVTM and ANQGSEA. The CDR3 covers 12 residues. V lost 7 bases and J lost 8, with 15 bases in between. The CDR3 nucleotides read TGCAGCGCGACGACAGGTGGGGACACCATATATTTT. This sequence encodes CSATTGGDTIYF.

The chain couples TRBV5-1 to TRBJ1-3, with unresolved D. The CDR3 has 16 amino acids. Germline assignment: CDR1 SGHRS and CDR2 YFSETQ. Trimming stripped 0 bases from V and 0 bases from J, with 10 bases between. The CDR3 region is CASSLDGRASGNTIYF. The CDR3 nucleotides read TGCGCCAGCAGCTTGGACGGTAGGGCCTCTGGAAACACCATATATTTT. Complete variable domain (other parts from reference TRBV5-1 and TRBJ1-3): KAGVTQTPRYLIKTRGQQVTLSCSPISGHRSVSWYQQTPGQGLQFLFEYFSETQRNKGNFPGRFSGRQFSNSRSEMNVSTLELGDSALYLCASSLDGRASGNTIYFGEGSWLTVV.

V usage is TRBV28 and J usage is TRBJ2-2; tentatively, D is TRBD2 (5 bases). V dropped 2 bases and J dropped 9 bases, with 10 bases sitting between them. The germline gives CDR1 MDHEN, CDR2 SYDVKM. CDR3 length equals 13 residues. The CDR3 region has the DNA TGTGCCAGCAGTTTAGGACGGACTTGGGAGCTGTTTTTT. Its translation: CASSLGRTWELFF.

The CDR3 DNA is TGTGCCAGCAGACAAGGGACTAGCCAAGAGACCCAGTACTTC. It yields the protein CASRQGTSQETQYF. The chain is built from TRBV7-6 and TRBJ2-5, with 8 nucleotides matching TRBD2. V lost 6 bases, J lost 1 base, and 4 bases stayed unmatched. CDR3 length equals 14 residues. Germline V lookup: CDR1 SGHVS, CDR2 FNYEAQ.

The V gene is TRBV5-6, the J gene TRBJ1-2; D is undetermined. The CDR3 sequence is 14 residues long. Between the trimmed V and J ends, which lost 4 bases and 7 bases, there was a span of 17 bases. Germline CDR1 reads SGHDT; CDR2 reads YYEEEE. The CDR3: CASSPGLAISGYTF. Here the CDR3 DNA reads TGTGCCAGCAGCCCCGGTCTTGCCATCTCTGGCTACACCTTC.

V is TRBV2 and J is TRBJ1-5, with D maybe TRBD1 (5 bases). This CDR3 comprises 16 residues. V was pared by 2 bases and J by 1 base, with 12 bases between. CDR1 is SNHLY, CDR2 FYNNEI, per germline. CDR3 coding DNA: TGTGCCAGCAGTGAACTGGAGGGGCTGAGCAATCAGCCCCAGCATTTT. Its protein product is CASSELEGLSNQPQHF.

This chain links TRBV5-1 with TRBJ1-6; 7 bases align to TRBD1. CDR3 length: 16 amino acids. The germline V gene encodes CDR1 SGHRS and CDR2 YFSETQ. V lost 1 base and J lost 10; bases outside the gene matches: 11. For the CDR3, the DNA is TGCGCCAGCAGCTTGAGAGGGGGCGGTTTAGGATCACCCCTCCACTTT. Translated: CASSLRGGGLGSPLHF.

V gene TRBV28 combines with J gene TRBJ2-5; no definite D call. The V end lost 3 bases, the J end lost 5 bases, and 4 bases lay between the germline ends. The length of the CDR3 is 11 residues. Per the germline V gene, CDR1 is MDHEN and CDR2 is SYDVKM. CDR3 bases: TGTGCCAGCAGTTTTCGGGAGACCCAGTACTTC. Amino acid sequence: CASSFRETQYF.